Sequencing of this TCR beta chain was carried out in a study of blood T cell repertoires in COVID-19. Measured with immunoSEQ multiplex PCR; TCRdb has only the in-frame clones, and not every one. In the table there are about 210,000 clones, roughly 86% of which are singletons. This CDR3 is 13 amino acids long. V lost 6 bases and J lost 3; bases outside the gene matches: 4. CDR1 and CDR2 from the germline V gene are MGHDK and SYGVNS. What was sequenced was peripheral blood. The clonotype was recovered from a woman between 40 and 55 years old with acute or convalescent COVID-19. The V and J genes are TRBV25-1 and TRBJ1-1; TRBD1 aligns across 7 bases. The DNA for the CDR3 is TGTGCCAGCAGCTCACAGGGGTACACTGAAGCTTTCTTT. This sequence encodes CASSSQGYTEAFF.